This T cell receptor (beta chain) was documented in a study of T cells in localized non-small cell lung cancer. Clones were read by immunoSEQ multiplex PCR, and TCRdb kept only the in-frame ones, dropping some. The sample consists of around 41,000 clones, about 86% of them appearing once. The V gene end was trimmed by 0 bases and the J gene end by 4 bases; junction bases not matched to a gene: 5. The V gene's germline CDR1 is LNHNV and CDR2 YYDKDF (reference sequence). The CDR3 sequence is 16 residues long. The chain combines TRBV15 with TRBJ1-3; the match to TRBD1 covers 8 bases. This receptor was taken from a woman aged 18 to 55 with stage III lung adenocarcinoma. This specimen was peripheral blood, taken before any cancer treatment. The CDR3: CATSREGRGPGNTIYF. CDR3 nucleotides: TGTGCCACCAGCAGAGAGGGCAGGGGGCCGGGAAACACCATATATTTT.